Given below is one T cell receptor beta chain in context. It lacks a known antigen. Base qualities are missing; no much larger clone stands one base away. The cysteine opens and the phenylalanine closes a CDR3 of 16 amino acids. Only the CDR3 portion is preserved as DNA: 48 bases, with reading frame beginning at the first base. The germline V end is reduced by 2 bases and the J end by 6 bases; junction bases left unmatched: 6. The germline V gene sets CDR1 to MNHNS and CDR2 to SASEGT. The data stem from a study of cytomegalovirus exposure and HLA in healthy donors (dated by TCRdb to 2015 to 2018). Concerning the study at large: An earlier analysis of roughly 610 of the donors reported about 300 Gb of sequence data and about 120 million unique TCR beta sequences obtained from 180 million or so T cells. Donor age, sex, ethnicity and CMV serostatus were compiled alongside the repertoire data. All discovery cohort repertoires had been generated using a single sequencing platform. The T cell repertoires of 666 subjects were profiled by immunosequencing and related to cytomegalovirus serostatus. The study was designed to test whether signatures of past pathogen exposure could be identified by cataloging public T cell receptors. Of the 300 to 450 genotyped donors, approximately 82% fell in the genetic ancestry cluster associated with self-reported Caucasian donors. The number of typed donors differed by locus: about 620-640 for A, B, C, DRB1 and DQB1; approximately 530 for DQA1; roughly 600 for DPA1; and approximately 450 for DPB1. A later analysis re-examined previously published TCR beta repertoires from 500 to 700 donors and added high-resolution HLA genotyping to investigate patterns of TCR occurrence. Five DR-DQ haplotypes were handled as single units for association and clustering because linkage in the cohort was strong. To decide whether each TCR beta V gene segment behaved as functional or pseudogenic, an earlier analysis of 587 of the donors relied on high-throughput TCR beta sequencing. In a later genetic analysis, genome-wide SNP genotypes for about 65% of the roughly 670 donors were used, and that subset was treated as a discovery cohort. Among 398 genotyped donors of the cohort, an average of roughly 240,000 unique TCR beta nucleotide sequences were sequenced per donor, around 20% of them non-productive. HLA typing covered class I and class II loci at four-digit resolution. To predict cytomegalovirus infection status, the study combined high-throughput TCR immunosequencing, statistical association of individual TCRs with disease status, and machine learning. Approximately 310 gigabases of sequencing data and 70 million to 100 million unique TCR sequences made up an early release that covered 500 to 700 HLA-typed donors. Along with the approximately 700-subject first cohort, a separate validation cohort of around 120 different subjects was used. Rather than using new phenotypic data, the later analysis identified candidate immune exposures from TCR beta sequences and from how often those sequences occurred across donors. Points the paper makes about the study in general: In an earlier analysis of some 540 of the donors, most TCR beta V segments appeared in productive rearrangements about 87% or about 30% of the time, broadly matching IMGT annotations. This cohort had only TCR beta chains sequenced, and the lack of alpha or paired-chain data limited which features could be detected. A later genetic analysis associated a missense DCLRE1C variant with V-gene and J-gene trimming of TCR beta chains, and an independent cohort replicated the association. CMV serostatus was the only immune exposure information available for the cohort. While some public TCRs were present in many individuals, most TCR sequences turned up only very rarely across donors. Because the 87-base-pair reads could not distinguish some IMGT-functional V segments, including TRBV6-2 and TRBV6-3, those segments were excluded. A further reported finding was that TCR beta sequences accurately predicted the HLA-A and HLA-B alleles for most subjects in the first cohort. Most CMV-associated TCR beta chains appeared to be HLA-restricted in a later analysis, and the HLA associations seemed to be driven largely by CMV exposure. A total of 150 to 200 TCR beta chains were listed by the study as associated with cytomegalovirus. The authors suggested that the approach could potentially be generalized to other disease states and immunological phenotypes. Because counts were too low, about 18 rarely observed V segments, including chromosome 9 orphons, were left out of the earlier analysis of several hundred of the donors. Linkage disequilibrium might explain the correlated functional status among segregating V segments, but an unknown experimental factor could not be ruled out. Several of the top co-occurrence clusters appeared to be linked to parvovirus B19, influenza, CMV and Epstein-Barr virus, according to a later analysis. At a false discovery rate of 0.05, a later analysis linked 16,000 or so TCR beta sequences to specific HLA alleles. Because HLA typing was missing for some donors at each locus, association tests included only the typed subset. Roughly uniform sequencing depth across donors was assumed in presence/absence analyses, although this assumption may not hold. A few of the identified cytomegalovirus-associated TCR beta chains were confirmed in vitro to be specific for cytomegalovirus antigens. The classifier was reported to diagnose cytomegalovirus status with high specificity and sensitivity in both the original cohort and the validation cohort. According to a later genetic analysis, donors in an Asian-associated ancestry cluster had fewer N-insertions in productive TCRs than the approximately 700-donor mean. Compared with equally common non-associated chains, HLA-associated TCR beta chains in a later analysis were more clonally expanded and had lower generation probabilities. When HLA alleles, especially DR and DQ, strongly co-occurred, attributing TCR associations to individual alleles was difficult. According to a later analysis, TCR association rates differed among HLA loci, with DRB1 alleles showing the most associated TCRs and HLA-C alleles showing the fewest. A cluster of highly shared sequence variants was judged likely to represent a technical artifact of the sequencing pipeline.

The method was the immunoSEQ multiplex PCR assay. For the multiplex PCR, a mixture combining 60 forward primers for TCR Vbeta segments and 13 reverse primers for TCR Jbeta segments was used. A multiplex PCR assay on genomic DNA amplified the CDR3 region of rearranged TCR beta genes. The amplified TCR beta libraries were sequenced on the Illumina HiSeq System as 87-base-pair reads. The paper's processing steps were these. Across the 600 to 700 repertoires, a later analysis counted 80 million or so unique TCR beta chains, around 11 million of which were shared by at least two donors. A nearest-neighbor algorithm error-corrected the raw reads and collapsed the reads into unique sequences, merging closely related sequences to remove PCR and sequencing errors. Alignment of CDR3 sequences to IMGT reference sequences was used to assign V, D and J gene segments. For a sequence to be retained, a match of at least six nucleotides was required to both a V gene segment and a J gene segment. A rearrangement counted as productive if the CDR3 had no stop codons and remained in frame with V and J, and every other rearrangement counted as non-productive. Following IMGT convention, CDR3 was defined as the stretch from the second conserved V-encoded cysteine up to the conserved J-encoded phenylalanine. The earlier analysis of some 580 of the donors excluded any sequence lacking an unambiguous match to a single V gene segment. An earlier analysis of several hundred of the donors called V segments functional above 56.7% productive rearrangements and segregating when the between-donor standard deviation exceeded 5%. A statistical classification framework was developed to diagnose cytomegalovirus status using the catalog of TCR beta chain sequences. In a later analysis, TCR nucleotide sequences were compared against IMGT/GENE-DB human TR gene sequences so that V and J genes could be assigned. In a later analysis, CDR3 sequences and most-parsimonious VDJ recombination scenarios were assigned using the TCRdist pipeline. In a later analysis, each TCR beta chain was defined by its CDR3 amino acid sequence together with its V-gene family, and reads lacking a unique V-gene family were excluded. As a way to deal with suspected cross-contamination and a sequencing artifact, a later analysis dropped hundreds of nucleotide sequences that were highly shared and had low generation probability. In a later analysis, a clonal expansion index was calculated for each public chain from normalized within-repertoire ranks of inferred template counts. In a later analysis, generation probabilities were computed using a VDJ recombination model fitted to out-of-frame rearrangements, and the results were checked against IGoR. In a later analysis, TCR-TCR, TCR-HLA and TCR-CMV co-occurrence was scored with hypergeometric tests, and a repertoire-size bias correction was applied to TCR pairs. To estimate false discovery rates, a later analysis permuted the HLA or CMV assignments 20 times. A later analysis grouped co-occurring TCRs with DBSCAN, adding TCRdist sequence similarity when clustering within HLA-allele-positive subsets. Repertoires with fewer than 30,000 or more than 120,000 public chains, plus five repertoires with anomalous nucleotide sharing, were excluded from co-occurrence clustering. Drawn from immuneACCESS, this table holds only the in-frame rearrangements with V and J called that TCRdb kept. Clones are partly lost; checked studies trace under half to an unresolved V gene and leave the rest unexplained. The V and J calls and clone size come from that table; D and trimming were worked out from the DNA. Recorded for this sample are 55,000 to 85,000 clones; 70% to 80% of them occurred a single time. 7.5% to 9% of the sample lies in the top ten.

The cohort consisted of approximately 690 healthy bone marrow donors. At the time of sampling, all cohort members were nominally healthy, though unrecorded immune exposures were likely present. The donor tested CMV seropositive, placing the donor among the 310 or so seropositive members of the cohort. Every donor gave a peripheral blood sample, and the peripheral blood mononuclear cells from that sample were used for TCR beta sequencing. The Qiagen DNeasy Blood Extraction Kit was used to extract genomic DNA from the blood cell samples. The V and J genes are TRBV6-1 and TRBJ2-2, with 10 central nucleotides matching TRBD2. The source material was PBMCs. The receptor was derived from a man in his late teens or twenties in good health and CMV-seropositive. The nucleotide sequence is given as TGTGCCAGCAGTGAACTAGCGGGAGCCGGCTCCGGGGAGCTGTTTTTT. Translated, this gives CASSELAGAGSGELFF.